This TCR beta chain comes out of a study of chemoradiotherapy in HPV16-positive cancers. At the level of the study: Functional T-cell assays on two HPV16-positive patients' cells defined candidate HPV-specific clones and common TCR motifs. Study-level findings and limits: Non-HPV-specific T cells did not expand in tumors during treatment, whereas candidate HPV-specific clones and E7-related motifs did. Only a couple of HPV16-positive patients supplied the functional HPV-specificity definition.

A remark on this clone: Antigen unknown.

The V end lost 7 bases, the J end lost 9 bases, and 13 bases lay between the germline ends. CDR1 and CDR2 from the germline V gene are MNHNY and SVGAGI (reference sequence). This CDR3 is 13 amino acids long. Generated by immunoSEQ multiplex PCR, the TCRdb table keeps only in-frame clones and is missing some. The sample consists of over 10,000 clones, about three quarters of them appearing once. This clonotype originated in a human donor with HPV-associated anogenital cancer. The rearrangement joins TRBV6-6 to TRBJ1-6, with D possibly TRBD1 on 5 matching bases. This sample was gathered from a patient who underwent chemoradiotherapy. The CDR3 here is CASTRDVASPLHF. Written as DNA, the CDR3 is TGTGCCAGCACCCGGGACGTAGCTTCACCCCTCCACTTT.